Following are 21 T cell receptor beta chains from one sample sequenced in a study of human T cells and chemical hapten exposure. Described time point: patch test 2, 6 weeks after DPC sensitization. Treatment defined: therapeutic diphenylcyclopropenone sensitization with weekly scalp DPC. Via MiXCR, TCRdb re-called the RACE reads, giving one row per CDR3 protein. This sample has 80,000 to 100,000 distinct CDR3 sequences, with over 7.5% found just once. The sample consisted of whole blood, taken in connection with sensitization to the hapten diphenylcyclopropenone (DPC). These TCRs come from a woman in her thirties or forties with alopecia areata. Some clones in this sample may be carry-over from other donors' samples.

The sample holds a few counts of this clonotype. The chain couples TRBV29-1 to TRBJ2-5; either TRBD1 or TRBD2 may fit D (5 bases each). V was pared by 5 bases and J by 5 bases, with 9 bases between. The CDR3 is 11 amino acids. CDR1 SQVTM and CDR2 ANQGSEA come from the germline V gene. The CDR3 DNA reads TGCAGCGTTCAGGGACGGGAGACCCAGTACTTC. It yields the protein CSVQGRETQYF.

V is TRBV9 and J is TRBJ2-3; 8 bases agree with TRBD1. V was clipped by 3 bases and J by 0 bases; unmatched bases: 3. Germline loops: CDR1 SGDLS, CDR2 YYNGEE. The CDR3 is 15 amino acids. CDR3 DNA: TGTGCCAGCAGCGCGACAGGGGCCAGCACAGATACGCAGTATTTT. Residues: CASSATGASTDTQYF.

The sample holds many counts of this clonotype. The chain links TRBV9 to TRBJ2-3; D possibly matches TRBD1 or TRBD2 (5 bases each). The ends were cut back, 4 bases at V and 1 base at J, with 13 bases in the middle. Germline V gene data show CDR1 as SGDLS and CDR2 as YYNGEE. This CDR3 spans 15 amino acids. The CDR3 nucleotides are TGTGCCAGCAGCCCTCGCCGGGACGGCACAGATACGCAGTATTTT. Protein sequence: CASSPRRDGTDTQYF.

This clonotype was seen many times. The rearrangement joins TRBV20-1 to TRBJ2-5; D is unresolved. The germline V gene has CDR1 DFQATT and CDR2 SNEGSKA (reference sequence). This CDR3 comprises 11 residues. With 0 bases removed from V and 2 bases from J, the gap between germline ends came to 1 base. Written as DNA, the CDR3 is TGCAGTGCTAGAGATCAAGAGACCCAGTACTTC. It specifies CSARDQETQYF.

The gene calls are TRBV29-1 and TRBJ1-1; D is ambiguous. The CDR3 totals 13 residues. The germline gives CDR1 SQVTM, CDR2 ANQGSEA. The V end was cut by 8 bases, the J end by 4 bases, with 17 bases between. The CDR3 region has the DNA TGCAGCAGTGTGATTGGTGGTAGCACTGAAGCTTTCTTT. Protein: CSSVIGGSTEAFF.

This clonotype has a count of ten or more. The CDR3 loop is CASSWDSGFSTDTQYF. The DNA for the CDR3 is TGTGCCAGCAGCTGGGATAGCGGCTTTAGCACAGATACGCAGTATTTT. V and J are TRBV6-5 and TRBJ2-3, with D possibly being TRBD2 (6 bases). The CDR3 runs 16 residues. Trimming took off 6 bases at V and 0 bases at J, with 16 bases between the two ends. Germline lookup yields CDR1 MNHEY and CDR2 SVGAGI.

This clonotype was detected ten times or more. The rearrangement joins TRBV7-3 to TRBJ2-1; no clear D. CDR1 and CDR2 from the germline V gene are SGHTA and FQGTGA. With 2 bases removed from V and 8 bases from J, the gap between germline ends came to 13 bases. The CDR3 extends over 14 amino acids. CDR3 nucleotide sequence: TGTGCCAGCAGCTTAGGTTTGGGAACACATGAGCAGTTCTTC. Protein product: CASSLGLGTHEQFF. Based on the CDR3 plus reference TRBV7-3 and TRBJ2-1, the full variable domain is GAGVSQTPSNKVTEKGKYVELRCDPISGHTALYWYRQSLGQGPEFLIYFQGTGAADDSGLPNDRFFAVRPEGSVSTLKIQRTERGDSAVYLCASSLGLGTHEQFFGPGTRLTVL.

DNA of the CDR3: TGCAGCGTTCTTGGGCAGGGCACAGATACGCAGTATTTT. Residues: CSVLGQGTDTQYF. The chain combines TRBV29-1 with TRBJ2-3; D uncertain. Trimming stripped 5 bases from V and 1 base from J, with 10 bases between. This CDR3 contains 13 residues. Germline V CDR1 and CDR2: SQVTM, ANQGSEA.

This clonotype was detected only a few times. The chain uses TRBV6-5 and TRBJ2-5; TRBD2 aligns across 16 bases. Germline values: CDR1 MNHEY, CDR2 SVGAGI. The trim removed 5 bases at V and 5 bases at J, leaving 5 bases unmatched. The CDR3 extends over 16 amino acids. CDR3 protein: CASSKGLAGGDETQYF. As DNA, the CDR3 is TGTGCCAGCAGTAAGGGACTAGCGGGAGGGGATGAGACCCAGTACTTC.

This clonotype turned up a few times. This chain joins TRBV5-6 and TRBJ2-1; 7 nucleotides align to TRBD1. With V trimmed by 4 bases and J by 15 bases, 7 bases remained unmatched. The CDR3 has 11 residues. In germline, CDR1 is SGHDT, CDR2 YYEEEE. The CDR3 spells CASSRGQGGFF. CDR3 nucleotide sequence: TGTGCCAGCAGCAGGGGGCAGGGCGGGTTCTTC. The full variable domain, in which reference TRBV5-6 and TRBJ2-1 provide the parts outside the CDR3, is DAGVTQSPTHLIKTRGQQVTLRCSPKSGHDTVSWYQQALGQGPQFIFQYYEEEERQRGNFPDRFSGHQFPNYSSELNVNALLLGDSALYLCASSRGQGGFFGPGTRLTVL.

This chain uses TRBV7-2 with TRBJ2-2; perhaps TRBD2 as D (6 bases). Trimming left V 5 bases short and J 5 bases short, with 9 bases between. Germline V gene lookup returns CDR1 SGHTA and CDR2 FQGNSA. The CDR3 is 13 residues long. CDR3 coding DNA: TGTGCCAGCAGCAAGAGCGGGACCGGGGAGCTGTTTTTT. The encoded protein is CASSKSGTGELFF.

This clonotype was detected many times. The rearrangement links TRBV4-1 to TRBJ2-7, with D perhaps TRBD1 (6 bases). Per the germline V gene, CDR1 is MGHRA and CDR2 is YSYEKL. The CDR3 contains 21 residues. Trimming removed 0 bases from V and 5 bases from J, with 32 bases in between. CDR3 DNA: TGCGCCAGCAGCCAAGATTCCGCCCAGGCCTACAGGGTTGGAACTAGTGACGAGCAGTACTTC. This encodes CASSQDSAQAYRVGTSDEQYF.

This clonotype was seen more than once but under ten times. The chain is built from TRBV29-1 and TRBJ2-1, with TRBD1 identical over 10 bases. The CDR3 covers 17 residues. Germline CDR1 is SQVTM and CDR2 is ANQGSEA. With V trimmed by 0 bases and J by 3 bases, 8 bases remained unmatched. The CDR3 reads CSVEELPGQGFYNEQFF. As DNA, the CDR3 is TGCAGCGTTGAAGAGCTGCCGGGACAGGGGTTCTACAATGAGCAGTTCTTC.

This clonotype was detected a few times. In DNA form, the CDR3 reads TGTGCCAGCAGTTTCATCGCGGACTCCTACAATGAGCAGTTCTTC. This sequence encodes CASSFIADSYNEQFF. The rearrangement uses TRBV27 and TRBJ2-1; no definite D call. Looked up from germline, CDR1 is MNHEY and CDR2 is SMNVEV (reference sequence). V was cut by 3 bases and J by 0 bases, with 9 bases left in between. The CDR3 runs to 15 residues.

The chain has TRBV20-1 and TRBJ1-1; D is perhaps TRBD1 (5 bases). This CDR3 contains 15 residues. CDR1 and CDR2 from the germline V gene are DFQATT and SNEGSKA (reference sequence). Trimming removed 1 base from V and 4 bases from J, with 16 bases in between. CDR3 DNA sequence: TGCAGTGCTAGAGGCCAGGGATACGGTGGCACTGAAGCTTTCTTT. Residues: CSARGQGYGGTEAFF.

This clonotype was detected ten times or more. The CDR3 DNA follows: TGTGCCAGCTCACCCCGAATTGTAGTTTCAGATACGCAGTATTTT. Translating gives CASSPRIVVSDTQYF. The chain links TRBV18 to TRBJ2-3; no clear D. The CDR3 sequence is 15 residues long. Trimming took 3 bases from V and 4 from J, leaving 14 bases between them. The V gene's germline CDR1 is KGHSH and CDR2 LQKENI.

This clonotype came up a few times. This chain uses TRBV5-4 with TRBJ2-3; D call uncertain. This CDR3 has 8 residues. Germline assignment: CDR1 SGHNT and CDR2 YYREEE (reference sequence). The CDR3, as DNA: TGTGTGGCAGATACGCAGTATTTT. Its protein is CVADTQYF. Filled out from reference TRBV5-4 and TRBJ2-3, the complete variable domain reads ETGVTQSPTHLIKTRGQQVTLRCSSQSGHNTVSWYQQALGQGPQFIFQYYREEENGRGNFPPRFSGLQFPNYSSELNVNALELDDSALYLCVADTQYFGPGTRLTVL.

V usage is TRBV25-1 and J usage is TRBJ1-6, with TRBD1 matching over 7 bases. Germline V CDR1 and CDR2: MGHDK, SYGVNS. V lost 3 bases, J lost 9 bases, and 5 bases stayed unmatched. CDR3 length: 14 amino acids. DNA of the CDR3: TGTGCCAGCAGTGACTACAGGGGAGGTTCACCCCTCCACTTT. Translation gives CASSDYRGGSPLHF.

Of note for this clonotype: One junction end does not reproduce the germline sequence, and a read error may be involved. The CDR3 here is CASTAAYSNQLQHF. CDR3 bases: TGCGCCAGCACGGCGGCATATAGCAATCAGCTCCAGCATTTT. V gene TRBV23-1 combines with J gene TRBJ1-5; D gene ambiguous. TRBV23-1 is treated as an ORF (open reading frame) with a function not yet certain. The CDR3 length is 14 residues.

There are many counts of this clonotype. This chain links TRBV14 with TRBJ2-7, with D uncertain. Trimming removed 1 base from V and 2 bases from J, with 9 bases in between. In germline, CDR1 is SGHDN, CDR2 FVKESK. This CDR3 region has 14 residues. CDR3 protein: CASSQGRVAYEQYF. For the CDR3, the DNA is TGTGCCAGCAGCCAAGGACGGGTTGCCTACGAGCAGTACTTC.

This clonotype has at least ten counts. The rearrangement links TRBV27 to TRBJ2-7, with a possible D match to TRBD2 (7 bases). The germline CDR1 and CDR2 sequences are MNHEY and SMNVEV (reference sequence). The V end was cut by 2 bases, the J end by 0 bases, with 14 bases between. The CDR3 totals 16 residues. CDR3 loop: CASSLAGAQHSYEQYF. The CDR3 bases are TGTGCCAGCAGTTTAGCGGGGGCCCAACACTCCTACGAGCAGTACTTC.